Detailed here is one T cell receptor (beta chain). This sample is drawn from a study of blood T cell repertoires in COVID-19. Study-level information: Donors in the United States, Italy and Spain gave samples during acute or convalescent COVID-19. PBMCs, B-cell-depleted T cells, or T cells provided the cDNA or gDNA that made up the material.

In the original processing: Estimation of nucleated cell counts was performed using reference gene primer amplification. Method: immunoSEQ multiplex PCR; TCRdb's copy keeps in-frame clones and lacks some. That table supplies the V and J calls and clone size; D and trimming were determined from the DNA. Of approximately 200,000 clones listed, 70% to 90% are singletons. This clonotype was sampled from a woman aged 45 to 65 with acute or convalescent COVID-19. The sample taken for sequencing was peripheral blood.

CDR3 region: CASSSFSHQPQHF. The CDR3 nucleotides are TGTGCCAGCAGTAGTTTCAGTCATCAGCCCCAGCATTTT. V and J are TRBV6-2 or TRBV6-3 and TRBJ1-5, with D unresolved. V lost 5 bases to trimming and J lost 5 bases, with 10 bases between them. This CDR3 has 13 amino acids. Germline V CDR1 and CDR2: MNHEY, SVGEGT.